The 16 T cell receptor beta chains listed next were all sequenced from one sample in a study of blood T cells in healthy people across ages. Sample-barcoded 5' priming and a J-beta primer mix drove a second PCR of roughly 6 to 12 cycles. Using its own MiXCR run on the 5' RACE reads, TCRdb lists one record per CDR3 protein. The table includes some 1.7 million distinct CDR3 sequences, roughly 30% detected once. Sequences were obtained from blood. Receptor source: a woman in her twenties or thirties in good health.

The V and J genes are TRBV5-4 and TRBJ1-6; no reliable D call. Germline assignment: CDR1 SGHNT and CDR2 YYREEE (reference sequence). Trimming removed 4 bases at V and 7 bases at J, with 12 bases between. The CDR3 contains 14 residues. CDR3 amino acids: CASSAAGLNSPLHF. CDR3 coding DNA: TGTGCCAGCAGCGCTGCGGGCTTAAATTCACCCCTCCACTTT.

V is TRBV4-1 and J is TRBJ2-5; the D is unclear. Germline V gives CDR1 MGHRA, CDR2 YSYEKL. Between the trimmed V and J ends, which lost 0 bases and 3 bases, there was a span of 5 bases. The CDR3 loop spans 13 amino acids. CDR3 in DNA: TGCGCCAGCAGCCAAGATTCTAAAGAGACCCAGTACTTC. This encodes CASSQDSKETQYF.

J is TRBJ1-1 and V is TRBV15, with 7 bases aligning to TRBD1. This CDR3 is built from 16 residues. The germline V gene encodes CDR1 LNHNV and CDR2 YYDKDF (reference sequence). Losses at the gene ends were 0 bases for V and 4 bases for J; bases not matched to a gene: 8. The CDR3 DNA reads TGTGCCACCAGCAGAGATCTTACCAACAGGGGCACTGAAGCTTTCTTT. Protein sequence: CATSRDLTNRGTEAFF.

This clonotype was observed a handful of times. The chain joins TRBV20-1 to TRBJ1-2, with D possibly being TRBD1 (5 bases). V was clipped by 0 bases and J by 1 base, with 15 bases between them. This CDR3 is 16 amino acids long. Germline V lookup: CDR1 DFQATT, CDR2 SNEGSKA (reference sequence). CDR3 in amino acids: CSARDQGSDVNYGYTF. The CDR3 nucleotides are TGCAGTGCTAGAGATCAGGGATCAGACGTTAACTATGGCTACACCTTC.

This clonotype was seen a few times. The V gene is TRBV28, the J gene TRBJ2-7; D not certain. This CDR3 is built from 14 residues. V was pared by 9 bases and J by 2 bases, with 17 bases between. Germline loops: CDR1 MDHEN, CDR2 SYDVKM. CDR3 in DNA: TGTGCCAGTGCAATCGACCGCCCCGCCTACGAGCAGTACTTC. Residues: CASAIDRPAYEQYF. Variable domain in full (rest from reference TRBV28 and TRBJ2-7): DVKVTQSSRYLVKRTGEKVFLECVQDMDHENMFWYRQDPGLGLRLIYFSYDVKMKEKGDIPEGYSVSREKKERFSLILESASTNQTSMYLCASAIDRPAYEQYFGPGTRLTVT.

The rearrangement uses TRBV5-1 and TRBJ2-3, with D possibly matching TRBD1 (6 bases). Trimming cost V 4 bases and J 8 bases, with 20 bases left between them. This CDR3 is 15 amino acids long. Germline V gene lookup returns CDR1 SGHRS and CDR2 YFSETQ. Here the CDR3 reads CASSPSSGDPGTQYF. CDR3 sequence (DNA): TGCGCCAGCAGCCCCTCCTCAGGGGACCCGGGTACGCAGTATTTT. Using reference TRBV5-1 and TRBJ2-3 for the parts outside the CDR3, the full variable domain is KAGVTQTPRYLIKTRGQQVTLSCSPISGHRSVSWYQQTPGQGLQFLFEYFSETQRNKGNFPGRFSGRQFSNSRSEMNVSTLELGDSALYLCASSPSSGDPGTQYFGPGTRLTVL.

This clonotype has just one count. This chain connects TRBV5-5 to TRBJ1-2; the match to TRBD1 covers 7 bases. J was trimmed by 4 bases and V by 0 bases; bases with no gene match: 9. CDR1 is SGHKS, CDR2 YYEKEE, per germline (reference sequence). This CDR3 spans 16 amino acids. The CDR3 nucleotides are TGTGCCAGCAGCTTGGCGCGACAGGGTCGCGGCTATGGCTACACCTTC. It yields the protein CASSLARQGRGYGYTF.

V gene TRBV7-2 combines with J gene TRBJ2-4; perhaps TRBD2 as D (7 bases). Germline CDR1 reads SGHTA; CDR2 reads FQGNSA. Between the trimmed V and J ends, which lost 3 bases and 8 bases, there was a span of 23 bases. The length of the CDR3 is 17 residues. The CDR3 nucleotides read TGTGCCAGCAGCTTGGGGCCTAGGGGGAGGGCCGGTGACATTCAGTACTTC. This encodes CASSLGPRGRAGDIQYF.

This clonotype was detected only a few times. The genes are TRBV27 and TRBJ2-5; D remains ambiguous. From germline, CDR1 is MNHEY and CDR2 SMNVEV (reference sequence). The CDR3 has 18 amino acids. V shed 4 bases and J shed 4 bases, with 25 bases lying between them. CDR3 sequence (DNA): TGTGCCAGCAGTTCGGCCTTCTACGCTGGTGGTCAAGGAGAGACCCAGTACTTC. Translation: CASSSAFYAGGQGETQYF.

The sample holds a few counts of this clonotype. The CDR3 is CASSDRRTSDTQYF. The CDR3 DNA reads TGTGCCAGCAGTGACCGACGCACCTCAGATACGCAGTATTTT. The chain has TRBV6-2 or TRBV6-3 and TRBJ2-3, with no clear D. From germline, CDR1 is MNHEY and CDR2 SVGEGT. CDR3 length equals 14 residues. The germline V and J ends were trimmed by 5 bases and 4 bases, with 13 bases remaining between them.

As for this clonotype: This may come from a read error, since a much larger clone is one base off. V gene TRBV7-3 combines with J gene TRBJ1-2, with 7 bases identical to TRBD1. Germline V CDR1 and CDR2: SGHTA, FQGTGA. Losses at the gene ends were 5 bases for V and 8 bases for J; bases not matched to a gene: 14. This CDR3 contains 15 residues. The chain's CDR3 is CASSPPQGGARGYTF. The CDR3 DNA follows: TGTGCCAGCAGCCCCCCGCAGGGGGGGGCACGAGGCTACACCTTC.

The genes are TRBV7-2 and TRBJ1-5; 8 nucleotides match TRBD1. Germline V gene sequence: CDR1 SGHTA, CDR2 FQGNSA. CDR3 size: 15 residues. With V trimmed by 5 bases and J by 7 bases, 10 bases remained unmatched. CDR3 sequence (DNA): TGTGCCAGCAGCCGAGGCAGGGGGCCGGGACAGCCCCAGCATTTT. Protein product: CASSRGRGPGQPQHF.

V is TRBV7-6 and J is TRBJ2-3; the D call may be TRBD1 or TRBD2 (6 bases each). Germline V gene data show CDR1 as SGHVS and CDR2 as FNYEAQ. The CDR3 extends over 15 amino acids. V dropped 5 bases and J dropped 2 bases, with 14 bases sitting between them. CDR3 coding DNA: TGTGCCAGCAGCCGAGGGGGGAGTAACACAGATACGCAGTATTTT. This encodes CASSRGGSNTDTQYF. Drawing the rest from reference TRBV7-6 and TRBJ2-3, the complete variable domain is GAGVSQSPRYKVTKRGQDVALRCDPISGHVSLYWYRQALGQGPEFLTYFNYEAQQDKSGLPNDRFSAERPEGSISTLTIQRTEQRDSAMYRCASSRGGSNTDTQYFGPGTRLTVL.

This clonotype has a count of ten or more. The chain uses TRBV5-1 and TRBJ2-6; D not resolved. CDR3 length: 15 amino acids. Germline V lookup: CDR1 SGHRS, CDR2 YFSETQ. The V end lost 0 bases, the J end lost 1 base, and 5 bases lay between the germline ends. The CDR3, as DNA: TGCGCCAGCAGCTTGGCCGTTTCTGGGGCCAACGTCCTGACTTTC. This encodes CASSLAVSGANVLTF.

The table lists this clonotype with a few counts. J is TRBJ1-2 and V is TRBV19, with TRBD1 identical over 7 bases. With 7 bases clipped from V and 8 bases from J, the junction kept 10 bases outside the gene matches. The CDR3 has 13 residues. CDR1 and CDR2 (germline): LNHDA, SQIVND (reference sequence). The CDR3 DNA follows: TGTGCCAGTACCCCGGGACAGAGTACAGGCTACACCTTC. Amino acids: CASTPGQSTGYTF.

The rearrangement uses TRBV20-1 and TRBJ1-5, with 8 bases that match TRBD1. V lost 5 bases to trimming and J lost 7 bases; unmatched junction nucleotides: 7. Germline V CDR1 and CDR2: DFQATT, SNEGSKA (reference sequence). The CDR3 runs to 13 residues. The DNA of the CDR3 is TGCAGTGCTCAGACAGGGGATGTCCAGCCCCAGCATTTT. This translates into CSAQTGDVQPQHF.